This T cell receptor beta chain was sequenced for a study of OX40 agonist ivuxolimab in advanced cancers. The data were produced by immunoSEQ multiplex PCR, yet TCRdb's version contains in-frame clones alone and is incomplete. This table has about 77,000 clones, roughly 86% appearing once. In this sample, this clone turned up once. The TCR originated in an adult with an advanced solid tumor such as melanoma, head and neck, liver or kidney cancer. Sequencing used CD4+ or CD8+ T cells sorted from blood, obtained in a trial of the OX40 agonist ivuxolimab.

The CDR3 DNA reads TGTGCCAGTAGTATCACGGGACTATCTGCAGATACGCAGTATTTT. Its protein product is CASSITGLSADTQYF. J is TRBJ2-3 and V is TRBV19; TRBD2 matches 7 bases. In germline, CDR1 is LNHDA, CDR2 SQIVND (reference sequence). The junction had 7 bases not matched to a gene; V was cut back by 3 bases and J by 4 bases. This CDR3 region has 15 residues.